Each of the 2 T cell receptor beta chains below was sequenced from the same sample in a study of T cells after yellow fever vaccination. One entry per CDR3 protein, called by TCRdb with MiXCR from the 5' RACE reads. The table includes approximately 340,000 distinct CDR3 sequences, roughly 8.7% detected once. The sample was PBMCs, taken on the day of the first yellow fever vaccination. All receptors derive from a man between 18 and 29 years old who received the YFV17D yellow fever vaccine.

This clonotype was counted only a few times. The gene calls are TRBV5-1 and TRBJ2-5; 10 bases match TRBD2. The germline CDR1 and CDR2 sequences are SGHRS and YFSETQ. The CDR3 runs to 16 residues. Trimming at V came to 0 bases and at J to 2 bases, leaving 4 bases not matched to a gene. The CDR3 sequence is CASSLAGSGGQETQYF. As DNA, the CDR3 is TGCGCCAGCAGCTTGGCGGGTAGCGGGGGGCAAGAGACCCAGTACTTC.

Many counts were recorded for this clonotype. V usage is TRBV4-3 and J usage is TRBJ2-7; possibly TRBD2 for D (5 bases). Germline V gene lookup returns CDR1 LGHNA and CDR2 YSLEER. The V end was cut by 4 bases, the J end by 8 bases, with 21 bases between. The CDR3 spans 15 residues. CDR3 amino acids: CASSLVGLSRGKQYF. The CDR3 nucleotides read TGCGCCAGCAGCCTCGTCGGACTCTCCCGGGGAAAGCAGTACTTC.